These T cell receptor beta chains were read from a single sample in a study of CD8+ T cells in alopecia areata. The table came from immunoSEQ multiplex PCR; TCRdb's copy has only in-frame clones and leaves some out. The sample lists more than 90,000 clones, roughly two thirds occurring once. Input material: CD4+ T cells sorted from blood. These receptors came from a human donor in good health. Each CDR3 is given with its conserved first and last residue. The D gene is left open where the match is weak. For some rows the clone size is stated as once, few or many, or as a class when expanded; others skip it.

D gene: .
clone size: .
J gene: TRBJ1-2
V gene: TRBV29-1
CDR3 protein: CSVVGGMNYGYTF
CDR3 DNA: TGCAGCGTTGTAGGAGGGATGAACTATGGCTACACCTTC

D gene: TRBD1
clone size: .
J gene: TRBJ1-6
V gene: TRBV28
CDR3 protein: CASSSTGTGVSPLHF
CDR3 DNA: TGTGCCAGCAGCTCCACCGGGACAGGGGTTTCACCCCTCCACTTT

D gene: .
clone size: .
J gene: TRBJ1-1
V gene: TRBV10-3
CDR3 protein: CAISEVGYTEAFF
CDR3 DNA: TGTGCCATCAGTGAGGTGGGGTACACTGAAGCTTTCTTT

D gene: TRBD2
clone size: .
J gene: TRBJ2-3
V gene: TRBV6-5
CDR3 protein: CASSYGLAGKSDTQYF
CDR3 DNA: TGTGCCAGCAGTTACGGGCTAGCGGGGAAGTCAGATACGCAGTATTTT

D gene: .
clone size: few
J gene: TRBJ2-5
V gene: TRBV5-6
CDR3 protein: CASSSSYQETQYF
CDR3 DNA: TGTGCCAGCAGCTCTTCCTACCAAGAGACCCAGTACTTC

D gene: TRBD2
clone size: .
J gene: TRBJ2-5
V gene: TRBV29-1
CDR3 protein: CSVAPSGGQETQYF
CDR3 DNA: TGCAGCGTTGCGCCTAGCGGGGGCCAAGAGACCCAGTACTTC

D gene: .
clone size: once
J gene: TRBJ2-2
V gene: TRBV30
CDR3 protein: CASTAAGELFF
CDR3 DNA: TGTGCCTCTACGGCCGCCGGGGAGCTGTTTTTT

D gene: TRBD2
clone size: few
J gene: TRBJ2-3
V gene: TRBV30
CDR3 protein: CAGGSGRGVDTQYF
CDR3 DNA: TGTGCAGGCGGGAGCGGGCGGGGGGTAGATACGCAGTATTTT

D gene: .
clone size: .
J gene: TRBJ1-2
V gene: TRBV14
CDR3 protein: CASSQERKVSGYTF
CDR3 DNA: TGTGCCAGCAGCCAAGAACGAAAGGTCTCTGGCTACACCTTC

D gene: .
clone size: few
J gene: TRBJ1-6
V gene: TRBV30
CDR3 protein: CAWIQGSSYNSPLHF
CDR3 DNA: TGTGCCTGGATACAGGGAAGTTCCTATAATTCACCCCTCCACTTT

D gene: TRBD1
clone size: .
J gene: TRBJ1-2
V gene: TRBV30
CDR3 protein: CAWTRGLWYYGYTF
CDR3 DNA: TGTGCCTGGACCAGGGGGCTTTGGTACTATGGCTACACCTTC

D gene: .
clone size: few
J gene: TRBJ1-2
V gene: TRBV29-1
CDR3 protein: CSVEWAVLGGYTF
CDR3 DNA: TGCAGCGTTGAGTGGGCGGTCCTGGGTGGCTACACCTTC